The next 30 T cell receptor beta chains were all read from a single sample in a study of PD-L1 blockade in urothelial cancer. Clones were read by immunoSEQ multiplex PCR, and TCRdb kept only the in-frame ones, dropping some. The sample yields 70,000 or so clones, 84% seen once. The source was PBMCs, collected around atezolizumab (anti-PD-L1) treatment. These receptors were taken from a man aged 70 or older with urothelial cancer.

This chain uses TRBV7-3 with TRBJ2-1; tentatively, D is TRBD2 (5 bases). CDR1 SGHTA and CDR2 FQGTGA come from the germline V gene. Trimming left V 5 bases short and J 2 bases short, with 10 bases between. CDR3 length: 14 residues. The CDR3 protein is CASSPTSTYNEQFF. CDR3 DNA sequence: TGTGCCAGCAGCCCTACTAGTACCTACAATGAGCAGTTCTTC.

The chain uses TRBV5-4 and TRBJ2-5; 14 bases are a match to TRBD2. The CDR3 is 14 residues long. V trimming: 7 bases; J trimming: 6 bases; junction bases outside the gene matches: 5. Germline assignment: CDR1 SGHNT and CDR2 YYREEE (reference sequence). CDR3 in amino acids: CASRLAGGRQTQYF. In nucleotides, the CDR3 is TGTGCCAGCCGACTAGCGGGAGGGCGACAGACCCAGTACTTC.

This chain links TRBV28 with TRBJ2-7; 13 nucleotides match TRBD2. V lost 4 bases, J lost 4 bases, and 10 bases stayed unmatched. There are 17 residues in the CDR3. Germline CDR1 and CDR2: MDHEN and SYDVKM. The CDR3 reads CASSWTSGRGGRYEQYF. CDR3 nucleotides: TGTGCCAGCAGTTGGACTAGCGGGAGAGGGGGTAGGTACGAGCAGTACTTC.

J is TRBJ2-1 and V is TRBV9; 7 bases line up with TRBD2. V lost 7 bases and J lost 6; bases outside the gene matches: 4. Germline CDR1 and CDR2: SGDLS and YYNGEE. The CDR3 covers 12 residues. CDR3 loop: CASGGVINEQFF. The CDR3 bases are TGTGCCAGCGGGGGGGTGATCAATGAGCAGTTCTTC.

The gene calls are TRBV7-3 and TRBJ2-7; 9 bases align to TRBD1. The germline V gene has CDR1 SGHTA and CDR2 FQGTGA. The CDR3 is 15 amino acids. The V gene end was trimmed by 5 bases and the J gene end by 6 bases; junction bases not matched to a gene: 11. CDR3 protein: CASSPTGTGFSEQYF. The CDR3 DNA is TGTGCCAGCAGCCCAACCGGGACAGGGTTTTCCGAGCAGTACTTC.

The rearrangement links TRBV7-9 to TRBJ2-6, with D perhaps TRBD2 (7 bases). V lost 5 bases and J 0 bases, leaving 20 bases between the germline ends. Germline V gives CDR1 SEHNR, CDR2 FQNEAQ (reference sequence). The CDR3 is made up of 19 amino acids. Here the CDR3 DNA reads TGTGCCAGCAGCACCCTGTGGGGGGGGGCTGGCTCTGGGGCCAACGTCCTGACTTTC. This encodes CASSTLWGGAGSGANVLTF.

The V gene is TRBV19, the J gene TRBJ1-1; D is ambiguous. Germline V gives CDR1 LNHDA, CDR2 SQIVND (reference sequence). The germline V and J ends were trimmed by 0 bases and 4 bases, with 12 bases remaining between them. This CDR3 is built from 15 residues. In nucleotides, the CDR3 is TGTGCCAGTAGTATAGATGGCGGGAGGACCACTGAAGCTTTCTTT. Translation gives CASSIDGGRTTEAFF.

The V gene is TRBV5-1, the J gene TRBJ2-1, with D possibly matching TRBD2 (6 bases). Trimming shortened V by 1 base and J by 3 bases, and 11 bases separated the two germline ends. The length of the CDR3 is 15 residues. Per the germline V gene, CDR1 is SGHRS and CDR2 is YFSETQ. CDR3 nucleotides: TGCGCCAGCAGCTTGTCCCCCGGGAGCTACAATGAGCAGTTCTTC. Translated, it gives CASSLSPGSYNEQFF.

The chain combines TRBV18 with TRBJ1-5; D unclear. Germline values: CDR1 KGHSH, CDR2 LQKENI. CDR3 length: 16 residues. V gave up 2 bases and J gave up 4 bases, with 15 bases separating them. This CDR3 is CASSPNQGGLNQPQHF. The CDR3 nucleotides read TGTGCCAGCTCACCAAATCAAGGAGGCCTTAATCAGCCCCAGCATTTT.

The CDR3 sequence: CASSLFGSPGVGEQFF. The CDR3 DNA is TGCGCCAGCAGCTTGTTCGGGAGCCCCGGCGTCGGTGAGCAGTTCTTC. The rearrangement links TRBV5-1 to TRBJ2-1; weak D call: TRBD2 (6 bases). Trimming took off 1 base at V and 9 bases at J, with 20 bases between the two ends. Germline V gene data show CDR1 as SGHRS and CDR2 as YFSETQ. The CDR3 runs to 16 residues.

This clone was detected only a few times. The chain joins TRBV28 to TRBJ2-7, with 10 bases aligning to TRBD1. This CDR3 spans 17 amino acids. The germline V gene has CDR1 MDHEN and CDR2 SYDVKM. The ends lost 4 bases at V and 4 bases at J; junction bases unmatched: 13. CDR3 region: CASSSPSRQGARYEQYF. The CDR3, as DNA: TGTGCCAGCAGTTCCCCCTCCCGACAGGGGGCGCGGTACGAGCAGTACTTC.

The chain couples TRBV10-1 to TRBJ2-1, with 9 positions matching TRBD2. The CDR3 has 17 amino acids. V shed 0 bases and J 5 bases; nucleotides not matched to a gene: 8. CDR1 and CDR2 from the germline V gene are WNHNN and SYGVQD (reference sequence). The CDR3 loop reads CASSESYSSSGDNEQFF. CDR3 sequence (DNA): TGCGCCAGCAGTGAGTCTTATAGCTCTAGCGGGGACAATGAGCAGTTCTTC.

V and J are TRBV5-4 and TRBJ2-1, with 11 bases lining up with TRBD2. CDR3 length equals 15 residues. Germline loops: CDR1 SGHNT, CDR2 YYREEE (reference sequence). V was pared by 3 bases and J by 4 bases, with 3 bases of the junction left unmatched. CDR3 DNA sequence: TGTGCCAGCAGCTCGGGACTAGCGGAGTACAATGAGCAGTTCTTC. Translating gives CASSSGLAEYNEQFF.

This clone came up once. The chain combines TRBV28 with TRBJ2-7; D perhaps matches TRBD1 (6 bases). The CDR3 extends over 15 amino acids. Trimming shortened V by 7 bases and J by 3 bases, and 19 bases separated the two germline ends. Germline values: CDR1 MDHEN, CDR2 SYDVKM. This CDR3 reads CASTGPGTIIYEQYF. The CDR3 DNA reads as TGTGCCAGCACCGGCCCCGGGACAATAATCTACGAGCAGTACTTC.

This clone was recorded a few times. The V gene is TRBV30, the J gene TRBJ2-2; possible D gene TRBD2, 7 bases. The V end lost 7 bases, the J end lost 6 bases, and 15 bases lay between the germline ends. The CDR3 consists of 13 residues. Germline values: CDR1 GTSNPN, CDR2 SVGIG (reference sequence). CDR3 DNA sequence: TGTGCCTCCCGTACAGGGAGGGCCGGGGAGCTGTTTTTT. Protein: CASRTGRAGELFF. The variable domain in full, with the rest retrieved from reference TRBV30 and TRBJ2-2, is SQTIHQWPATLVQPVGSPLSLECTVEGTSNPNLYWYRQAAGRGLQLLFYSVGIGQISSEVPQNLSASRPQDRQFILSSKKLLLSDSGFYLCASRTGRAGELFFGEGSRLTVL.

V usage is TRBV19 and J usage is TRBJ1-5, with TRBD1 matching over 9 bases. The germline V gene has CDR1 LNHDA and CDR2 SQIVND (reference sequence). After removal of 6 bases from V and 3 bases from J, the junction contained 3 bases not matched to a gene. This CDR3 is built from 14 residues. DNA for the CDR3: TGTGCCAGTAGGGACAGGGGTAACAATCAGCCCCAGCATTTT. This translates into CASRDRGNNQPQHF.

The chain is built from TRBV18 and TRBJ2-1; TRBD2 is a possible D gene (6 bases). Germline V lookup: CDR1 KGHSH, CDR2 LQKENI. V lost 6 bases to trimming and J lost 5 bases, with 20 bases between them. The CDR3 consists of 16 residues. CDR3 residues: CASSPLGLGPNNEQFF. DNA for the CDR3: TGTGCCAGCTCCCCCCTGGGACTCGGTCCTAACAATGAGCAGTTCTTC. The full variable domain, rest sourced from reference TRBV18 and TRBJ2-1, is NAGVMQNPRHLVRRRGQEARLRCSPMKGHSHVYWYRQLPEEGLKFMVYLQKENIIDESGMPKERFSAEFPKEGPSILRIQQVVRGDSAAYFCASSPLGLGPNNEQFFGPGTRLTVL.

The V gene is TRBV6-6, the J gene TRBJ2-1, with 7 bases lining up with TRBD2. Germline loops: CDR1 MNHNY, CDR2 SVGAGI (reference sequence). The CDR3 runs to 16 residues. Unmatched junction bases numbered 13, after V lost 7 bases and J lost 4 bases. CDR3 in amino acids: CASISGRASAYNEQFF. In DNA, the CDR3 is TGTGCCAGCATCTCGGGGAGGGCTAGCGCTTACAATGAGCAGTTCTTC.

The V gene is TRBV25-1, the J gene TRBJ2-2; 7 nucleotides agree with TRBD1. The V gene's germline CDR1 is MGHDK and CDR2 SYGVNS. This CDR3 has 16 amino acids. The V and J ends lost 1 base and 1 base, in that order; junction bases with no gene match: 3. The CDR3, as DNA: TGTGCCAGCAGTGAATTGTACAGGGGGAACACCGGGGAGCTGTTTTTT. Its protein product is CASSELYRGNTGELFF. The full variable domain, in which reference TRBV25-1 and TRBJ2-2 provide the parts outside the CDR3, is EADIYQTPRYLVIGTGKKITLECSQTMGHDKMYWYQQDPGMELHLIHYSYGVNSTEKGDLSSESTVSRIRTEHFPLTLESARPSHTSQYLCASSELYRGNTGELFFGEGSRLTVL.

This clone is a singleton in its sample. The chain links TRBV9 to TRBJ2-6; 7 nucleotides line up with TRBD2. This CDR3 region has 17 residues. V shed 4 bases, J shed 8 bases, and the junction held 15 bases outside the gene matches. Germline V lookup: CDR1 SGDLS, CDR2 YYNGEE. This CDR3 is CASSRTGGGRRTNVLTF. The CDR3 region has the DNA TGTGCCAGCAGCCGAACGGGGGGAGGCCGACGTACCAACGTCCTGACTTTC.

The chain recombines TRBV9 with TRBJ1-5, with 10 bases that match TRBD1. This CDR3 region has 14 residues. CDR1 and CDR2 from the germline V gene are SGDLS and YYNGEE. With 3 bases clipped from V and 6 bases from J, the junction kept 3 bases outside the gene matches. CDR3 DNA: TGTGCCAGCAGCGGGGACAGGGGTACTCAGCCCCAGCATTTT. Its protein product is CASSGDRGTQPQHF.

This chain links TRBV6-5 with TRBJ2-7; 12 bases match TRBD2. This CDR3 region has 14 residues. CDR1 and CDR2 from the germline V gene are MNHEY and SVGAGI. After removal of 7 bases from V and 6 bases from J, the junction contained 7 bases not matched to a gene. CDR3 residues: CASNPTSGSREQYF. CDR3 DNA sequence: TGTGCCAGCAACCCGACTAGCGGGAGCCGCGAGCAGTACTTC.

V usage is TRBV27 and J usage is TRBJ2-3; 7 positions match TRBD2. Losses at the gene ends were 2 bases for V and 1 base for J; bases not matched to a gene: 3. The CDR3 consists of 15 residues. Germline lookup yields CDR1 MNHEY and CDR2 SMNVEV (reference sequence). DNA for the CDR3: TGTGCCAGCAGTTTAGAAGGGAGGGGCACAGATACGCAGTATTTT. Translating it yields CASSLEGRGTDTQYF.

The gene calls are TRBV14 and TRBJ1-2, with 11 bases matching TRBD1. Germline V gene data show CDR1 as SGHDN and CDR2 as FVKESK. CDR3 length: 15 residues. The J segment lost 8 bases and the V segment lost 5 bases, leaving 10 bases of the junction unmatched. CDR3 sequence (DNA): TGTGCCAGCAGCTCAGCCGGGACAGGGGGTAACGGCTACACCTTC. It codes for CASSSAGTGGNGYTF.

The chain carries TRBV18 and TRBJ2-7; D is unresolved. V was shortened by 5 bases and J by 4 bases, with 9 bases between the two germline ends. The CDR3 is 12 amino acids. CDR1 and CDR2 from the germline V gene are KGHSH and LQKENI. The CDR3 region has the DNA TGTGCCAGCTCATCCGCGGAATACGAGCAGTACTTC. The encoded protein is CASSSAEYEQYF.

The V and J genes are TRBV11-2 and TRBJ1-1, with 7 bases matching TRBD1. Trimming cost V 2 bases and J 5 bases; bases outside gene matches: 11. CDR1 SGHAT and CDR2 FQNNGV come from the germline V gene. The CDR3 spans 16 residues. The CDR3 is CASSLKPQGRRTEAFF. The CDR3 coding sequence is TGTGCCAGCAGCTTAAAACCACAGGGGCGCCGGACTGAAGCTTTCTTT.

V gene TRBV4-1 combines with J gene TRBJ2-7, with 10 bases fitting TRBD2. The J segment lost 2 bases and the V segment lost 1 base, leaving 8 bases of the junction unmatched. The CDR3 covers 17 residues. The germline gives CDR1 MGHRA, CDR2 YSYEKL. In nucleotides, the CDR3 is TGCGCCAGCAGCCAAGGACCCGGGACTAGCGCAACCTACGAGCAGTACTTC. It specifies CASSQGPGTSATYEQYF.

CDR3 nucleotides: TGTGCCAGCAGCCCCCGGGGTACCAATGAGCAGTTCTTC. Its protein is CASSPRGTNEQFF. This chain connects TRBV7-8 to TRBJ2-1, with D possibly being TRBD2 (5 bases). Deletions cut 5 bases from V and 6 bases from J, with 11 bases between. The germline CDR1 and CDR2 sequences are SGHVS and FQNEAQ. This CDR3 has 13 amino acids.

The rearrangement joins TRBV5-1 to TRBJ2-7, with 9 bases matching TRBD1. CDR1 and CDR2 (germline): SGHRS, YFSETQ. This CDR3 is 16 amino acids long. V gave up 3 bases and J gave up 1 base; unmatched junction bases: 8. The CDR3 loop reads CASSWRTGTGSYEQYF. The CDR3, as DNA: TGCGCCAGCAGCTGGAGGACCGGGACAGGGTCCTACGAGCAGTACTTC.

This clone was detected a few times. This sequence joins TRBV7-7 and TRBJ2-7, with 10 bases fitting TRBD1. The CDR3 loop spans 15 amino acids. The V segment lost 4 bases and the J segment 3 bases; nucleotides outside the gene matches: 6. CDR1 SSHAT and CDR2 FNYEAQ come from the germline V gene (reference sequence). CDR3 DNA: TGTGCCAGCAGCTGGGGACAGGGGCCCTTCTACGAGCAGTACTTC. Protein sequence: CASSWGQGPFYEQYF.